The rows below give T cell receptor beta chains drawn from one sample of a study of T cell responses to AZD1222 COVID-19 vaccine. The data were produced by immunoSEQ multiplex PCR, yet TCRdb's version contains in-frame clones alone and is incomplete. The sample comprises under 130,000 clones, approximately 87% of which are singletons, and 2% to 3% rests with the top ten. The sequences come from peripheral blood, collected on day 0 of AZD1222 vaccination. The receptors come from an adult in good health. Both conserved end residues are part of each CDR3. Each record gives: CDR3 DNA, CDR3 protein, D gene, J gene, clone size, CDR3 length, V gene. D genes are given only for firm matches. A clone size is listed for some rows: how often the clone was seen (once, few, many), or a class if it is expanded.

TGTGCCAGCAGCCCACTTTGGGGATTCACAGATACGCAGTATTTT CASSPLWGFTDTQYF . TRBJ2-3 . 15 TRBV7-9
TGTGCCTGGATTCCCGCCCAACCGGGACAAGTGAACACTGAAGCTTTCTTT CAWIPAQPGQVNTEAFF . TRBJ1-1 . 17 TRBV30
TGTGCCAGCAGCTTGGGTCTGGATGTCAACTATGGCTACACCTTC CASSLGLDVNYGYTF . TRBJ1-2 . 15 TRBV7-9
TGTGCCAGCAGTGGACTAGAAAACAATGAGCAGTTCTTC CASSGLENNEQFF . TRBJ2-1 . 13 TRBV2
TGTGCCAGCAGTCCCGGGACAGGAGACACCGGGGAGCTGTTTTTT CASSPGTGDTGELFF TRBD1 TRBJ2-2 . 15 TRBV6-5
TGTGCTAGCAGCTTAACCCAGACTACAGATACGCAGTATTTT CASSLTQTTDTQYF . TRBJ2-3 . 14 TRBV7-7
TGTGCCAGCAGTAGTCTCGACATTGGCGGCTACACCTTC CASSSLDIGGYTF . TRBJ1-2 . 13 TRBV6-4
TGTGCCAGCAAGGGCCCGAACACCGGGGAGCTGTTTTTT CASKGPNTGELFF . TRBJ2-2 . 13 TRBV28
TGTGCCAGCAGCCAAGAAGTGGGGGACACCGCCTACGAGCAGTACTTC CASSQEVGDTAYEQYF . TRBJ2-7 . 16 TRBV4-2
TGTGCCAGCAGCACCCAAAGGCCCTACGAGCAGTACTTC CASSTQRPYEQYF . TRBJ2-7 once 13 TRBV28
TGTGCCACCAGCAGAAGACCGGGGGCGCGTGGCTACACCTTC CATSRRPGARGYTF . TRBJ1-2 . 14 TRBV15
TGTGCCAGCAGTTTAGTTTGGGCGGGTCTGACCGGGGAGCTGTTTTTT CASSLVWAGLTGELFF . TRBJ2-2 . 16 TRBV27
TGTGCCAGCAGTGATCGGTACGAGCAGTACTTC CASSDRYEQYF . TRBJ2-7 . 11 TRBV6-1
TGTGCCAGTAGCCGAGGGGACAGCATAAACTATGGCTACACCTTC CASSRGDSINYGYTF TRBD1 TRBJ1-2 . 15 TRBV19
TGTGCCAGCAGCGTTGCTCCGCAAAATTCACCCCTCCACTTT CASSVAPQNSPLHF . TRBJ1-6 . 14 TRBV9
TGTGCCAGCAGTCGAACAGGGGACGAGCAGTACTTC CASSRTGDEQYF TRBD1 TRBJ2-7 few 12 TRBV11-2
TGTGCCAGCAGCCCGTGGGACGGAAACTATGGCTACACCTTC CASSPWDGNYGYTF . TRBJ1-2 . 14 TRBV5-6
TGTGCCAGAGGAGGGACACAGGGCCCTGGAAACACCATATATTTT CARGGTQGPGNTIYF . TRBJ1-3 . 15 TRBV2
TGTGCCAGTGTTACCACCGGGACATCCATCAAAAGGGGGCTAGCCCTCGACACAGATACGCAGTATTTT CASVTTGTSIKRGLALDTDTQYF TRBD1 TRBJ2-3 . 23 TRBV28
TGTGCCAGCAGCTCCCAGGACACTGAAGCTTTCTTT CASSSQDTEAFF . TRBJ1-1 once 12 TRBV7-3
TGTGCCAGCAGCTCCCGGGACAAAGCCTACGAGCAGTACTTC CASSSRDKAYEQYF . TRBJ2-7 . 14 TRBV7-9
TGTGCCAGCAGCTTGGGACAGGGAAATGTTGAAGCTTTCTTT CASSLGQGNVEAFF TRBD1 TRBJ1-1 . 14 TRBV5-8
TGTGCCAGCAGCAGGGGCGAGCTGGCCTACGAGCAGTACTTC CASSRGELAYEQYF . TRBJ2-7 . 14 TRBV28
TGCGCCAGCAGCCCAGCCGAATCCGGGACAGGGGGCTACAATGAGCAGTTCTTC CASSPAESGTGGYNEQFF TRBD1 TRBJ2-1 . 18 TRBV4-1
TGCGCCACCCTCCCTGGGACTTCGTCCTATGGCTACACCTTC CATLPGTSSYGYTF . TRBJ1-2 . 14 TRBV10-2
TGTGCCAGCAGTCGCGGGACACTGGGCGGGGTCTTTTACACCGGGGAGCTGTTTTTT CASSRGTLGGVFYTGELFF . TRBJ2-2 . 19 TRBV3-1/TRBV3-2